The sequence of this T cell receptor beta chain was determined in a study of T cell changes during pregnancy in multiple sclerosis. CDR1 is SGHRS and CDR2 is YFSETQ in the germline V gene. The length of the CDR3 is 13 residues. V was cut by 0 bases and J by 2 bases, with 5 bases left in between. Generated by immunoSEQ multiplex PCR, the TCRdb table keeps only in-frame clones and is missing some. The table lists 65,000 to 95,000 clones, 89% of them singletons, with approximately 1.9% in the top ten. This clonotype was obtained from a female donor with multiple sclerosis, enrolled in a pregnancy study. Sequencing was performed on peripheral blood, taken before pregnancy. The rearrangement links TRBV5-1 to TRBJ1-2; the D gene is possibly TRBD1 (5 bases). The CDR3 nucleotides are TGCGCCAGCAGCTTGGGACAGAACTATGGCTACACCTTC. Amino acid sequence: CASSLGQNYGYTF. The variable domain in full, with the rest retrieved from reference TRBV5-1 and TRBJ1-2, is KAGVTQTPRYLIKTRGQQVTLSCSPISGHRSVSWYQQTPGQGLQFLFEYFSETQRNKGNFPGRFSGRQFSNSRSEMNVSTLELGDSALYLCASSLGQNYGYTFGSGTRLTVV.